Below are 32 T cell receptor beta chains sequenced from a single sample in a study of cytomegalovirus exposure and HLA in healthy donors. PCR primers comprised 60 Vbeta and 13 Jbeta primers. Generated by immunoSEQ multiplex PCR, the TCRdb table keeps only in-frame clones and is missing some. This sample carries tens of thousands of clones, 85% to 90% of them seen once, and the ten largest clones take 12%. The sample was PBMCs. Every receptor here comes from a woman between 25 and 40 years old in good health and CMV-seropositive.

CDR3 sequence reads: CASLAGVNTGELFF. The CDR3 DNA reads TGTGCCAGCTTAGCGGGAGTGAACACCGGGGAGCTGTTTTTT. The V gene is TRBV28, the J gene TRBJ2-2; TRBD2 matches at 9 bases. CDR1 is MDHEN and CDR2 is SYDVKM in the germline V gene. The trim removed 8 bases at V and 1 base at J, leaving 2 bases unmatched. There are 14 residues in the CDR3.

This rearrangement joins TRBV27 to TRBJ1-2; D remains ambiguous. Trimming left V 3 bases short and J 1 base short, with 9 bases between. Germline CDR1 MNHEY, CDR2 SMNVEV (reference sequence). The CDR3 loop spans 14 amino acids. The CDR3 nucleotides are TGTGCCAGCAGTTTCTCGCGGGTTAACTATGGCTACACCTTC. Translation gives CASSFSRVNYGYTF.

The rearrangement uses TRBV5-1 and TRBJ2-1; a possible D gene is TRBD2 (6 bases). Germline V gene data show CDR1 as SGHRS and CDR2 as YFSETQ. V lost 2 bases and J 3 bases, leaving 9 bases between the germline ends. The CDR3 is made up of 14 amino acids. CDR3 residues: CASSLSTSYNEQFF. The CDR3 bases are TGCGCCAGCAGCTTATCGACTAGCTACAATGAGCAGTTCTTC.

The genes are TRBV29-1 and TRBJ2-7, with 9 bases matching TRBD2. This CDR3 has 14 residues. Germline CDR1 SQVTM, CDR2 ANQGSEA. The J segment lost 1 base and the V segment lost 3 bases, leaving 4 bases of the junction unmatched. The CDR3, as DNA: TGCAGCGTTGACGCGGGAGGGGTATCCTACGAGCAGTACTTC. Amino acid sequence: CSVDAGGVSYEQYF.

The table lists this clone with a count of one. This rearrangement joins TRBV6-5 to TRBJ2-1; 7 nucleotides line up with TRBD1. Germline V CDR1 and CDR2: MNHEY, SVGAGI. There are 15 residues in the CDR3. J was trimmed by 9 bases and V by 5 bases; bases with no gene match: 13. The CDR3 region has the DNA TGTGCCAGCAGTGGAAGGACAGGTGGTGGTGGTGAGCAGTTCTTC. Translating gives CASSGRTGGGGEQFF.

The CDR3 region has the DNA TGCGCCAGCAGCTTCGGGGTAAACAATGAGCAGTTCTTC. As protein: CASSFGVNNEQFF. The chain combines TRBV5-1 with TRBJ2-1; TRBD2 is a possible D gene (5 bases). Trimming shortened V by 2 bases and J by 5 bases, and 8 bases separated the two germline ends. This CDR3 has 13 amino acids. The germline gives CDR1 SGHRS, CDR2 YFSETQ.

The rearrangement uses TRBV25-1 and TRBJ1-6; 7 bases map to TRBD1. Germline V gene sequence: CDR1 MGHDK, CDR2 SYGVNS. This CDR3 is built from 17 residues. Unmatched junction bases numbered 9, after V lost 1 base and J lost 6 bases. CDR3 residues: CASSESASRGSNSPLHF. In nucleotides, the CDR3 is TGTGCCAGCAGTGAATCTGCTAGCAGGGGGAGTAATTCACCCCTCCACTTT.

The rearrangement links TRBV29-1 to TRBJ1-2, with D unresolved. Germline assignment: CDR1 SQVTM and CDR2 ANQGSEA. CDR3 length equals 10 residues. The V end was cut by 4 bases, the J end by 6 bases, with 6 bases between. CDR3 region: CSVVRDGYTF. The CDR3 DNA is TGCAGCGTTGTGAGGGATGGCTACACCTTC.

This clone was picked up one time. V gene TRBV30 combines with J gene TRBJ2-1; TRBD2 matches 12 bases. CDR3 length: 14 amino acids. Trimming took 4 bases from V and 7 from J; bases not matched to a gene: 5. Per the germline V gene, CDR1 is GTSNPN and CDR2 is SVGIG (reference sequence). The CDR3 here is CAWKTSGSWNEQFF. As DNA, the CDR3 is TGTGCCTGGAAGACTAGCGGGAGCTGGAATGAGCAGTTCTTC.

The chain recombines TRBV15 with TRBJ1-1; no definite D call. Germline CDR1 reads LNHNV; CDR2 reads YYDKDF (reference sequence). CDR3 length equals 15 residues. Deletions cut 5 bases from V and 1 base from J, with 14 bases between. CDR3 sequence: CATSLPRRRNTEAFF. As DNA, the CDR3 is TGTGCCACCAGCCTCCCGAGGAGGCGGAACACTGAAGCTTTCTTT.

The V and J genes are TRBV7-9 and TRBJ1-3; D remains ambiguous. CDR3 length: 14 residues. Per germline, CDR1 SEHNR and CDR2 FQNEAQ (reference sequence). V dropped 3 bases and J dropped 0 bases, with 6 bases sitting between them. DNA for the CDR3: TGTGCCAGCAGCTTTACAGTCTCTGGAAACACCATATATTTT. Amino acids: CASSFTVSGNTIYF.

The chain is built from TRBV19 and TRBJ1-5; tentatively, D is TRBD1 (6 bases). There are 13 residues in the CDR3. Trimming removed 10 bases from V and 3 bases from J, with 13 bases in between. The germline V gene encodes CDR1 LNHDA and CDR2 SQIVND (reference sequence). In nucleotides, the CDR3 is TGTGCCACGGCGGGGGGCTACAATCAGCCCCAGCATTTT. It yields the protein CATAGGYNQPQHF.

V usage is TRBV2 and J usage is TRBJ1-2; D gene uncertain. The CDR3 loop spans 12 amino acids. Between the trimmed V and J ends, which lost 1 base and 8 bases, there was a span of 8 bases. The germline V gene encodes CDR1 SNHLY and CDR2 FYNNEI. CDR3 bases: TGTGCCAGCAGTGAAGATCGAGGAGGCTACACCTTC. Protein product: CASSEDRGGYTF.

V gene TRBV7-9 combines with J gene TRBJ2-5, with 8 bases aligning to TRBD1. Near its end, the DNA agrees better with TRBJ2-7, so the J call may be wrong. The CDR3 is 14 residues long. Germline V gene sequence: CDR1 SEHNR, CDR2 FQNEAQ (reference sequence). CDR3 in amino acids: CASSLSGQGYEQYF. CDR3 DNA: TGTGCCAGCAGCTTATCTGGACAGGGATACGAGCAGTACTTC.

The chain is built from TRBV5-1 and TRBJ1-1; D remains unclear. V was cut by 4 bases and J by 0 bases, with 7 bases left in between. CDR1 is SGHRS, CDR2 YFSETQ, per germline. This CDR3 comprises 13 residues. The CDR3 here is CASSPLMNTEAFF. The CDR3 DNA reads TGCGCCAGCAGCCCTCTTATGAACACTGAAGCTTTCTTT.

The J gene is TRBJ2-5, the V gene TRBV5-1; D ambiguous. The CDR3 loop spans 16 amino acids. V lost 4 bases, J lost 0 bases, and 16 bases lay in between. Germline CDR1 SGHRS, CDR2 YFSETQ. CDR3 DNA sequence: TGCGCCAGCAGCCTGCAATCGGCACTACACCAAGAGACCCAGTACTTC. Protein sequence: CASSLQSALHQETQYF.

The chain is built from TRBV19 and TRBJ1-3, with D tentatively TRBD1 (5 bases). There are 16 residues in the CDR3. V dropped 5 bases and J dropped 0 bases, with 14 bases sitting between them. Germline values: CDR1 LNHDA, CDR2 SQIVND (reference sequence). CDR3 loop: CASSVRQIFSGNTIYF. Here the CDR3 DNA reads TGTGCCAGTAGTGTCCGACAGATATTCTCTGGAAACACCATATATTTT.

The chain carries TRBV4-1 and TRBJ1-1; no clear D gene. V dropped 5 bases and J dropped 0 bases, with 22 bases sitting between them. This CDR3 has 18 residues. Germline loops: CDR1 MGHRA, CDR2 YSYEKL. The CDR3 nucleotides read TGCGCCAGCAGCTTTAGGAGTGGTCGTACTACTATGAACACTGAAGCTTTCTTT. It yields the protein CASSFRSGRTTMNTEAFF.

The chain employs TRBV9 and TRBJ1-6, with D possibly being TRBD1 (6 bases). The germline V and J ends were trimmed by 2 bases and 13 bases, with 19 bases remaining between them. Germline lookup yields CDR1 SGDLS and CDR2 YYNGEE. The CDR3 has 15 residues. For the CDR3, the DNA is TGTGCCAGCAGCGTCGGACAGACATTCAATTTCCCCCTCCACTTT. It encodes CASSVGQTFNFPLHF.

Notes on this clone: The junction does not match germline at one end; this may be a read error. V usage is TRBV18 and J usage is TRBJ1-2, with 7 bases matching TRBD1. The germline V gene has CDR1 KGHSH and CDR2 LQKENI. The CDR3 totals 16 residues. The chain's CDR3 is CASSPQGSPSNYGYTF. In DNA form, the CDR3 reads TGTGCCAGCTCTCCACAGGGGTCCCCTTCTAACTATGGCTACACCTTC.

The chain employs TRBV5-1 and TRBJ2-1, with unresolved D. Per the germline V gene, CDR1 is SGHRS and CDR2 is YFSETQ. This CDR3 region has 16 residues. Trimming left V 0 bases short and J 0 bases short, with 10 bases between. CDR3 nucleotide sequence: TGCGCCAGCAGCTTGGCCTTCTCTAGCTCCTACAATGAGCAGTTCTTC. Its protein is CASSLAFSSSYNEQFF.

This clone was recorded only once. The V and J genes are TRBV20-1 and TRBJ1-1; D is possibly TRBD1 (5 bases). The germline V gene encodes CDR1 DFQATT and CDR2 SNEGSKA (reference sequence). Trimming took off 1 base at V and 6 bases at J, with 6 bases between the two ends. This CDR3 has 11 residues. DNA for the CDR3: TGCAGTGCTAGAGCAGGGCCTGAAGCTTTCTTT. This codes for CSARAGPEAFF.

The V gene is TRBV10-3, the J gene TRBJ2-1, with TRBD2 matching 10 bases. CDR3 length: 13 residues. J lost 5 bases, V lost 11 bases, and 6 bases had no gene match. In germline, CDR1 is ENHRY, CDR2 SYGVKD. This chain's CDR3 is CAAGLADNNEQFF. Written as DNA, the CDR3 is TGTGCCGCAGGACTAGCGGATAACAATGAGCAGTTCTTC.

This chain connects TRBV6-1 to TRBJ1-5; D is ambiguous. The CDR3 contains 16 residues. From germline, CDR1 is MNHNS and CDR2 SASEGT. V lost 2 bases, J lost 5 bases, and 16 bases lay in between. The CDR3 is CASSERRRQTDQPQHF. CDR3 nucleotide sequence: TGTGCCAGCAGTGAAAGGCGACGTCAGACTGATCAGCCCCAGCATTTT.

CDR3 sequence (DNA): TGTGCCAGCAGCAGACTCATATACGACGCTTTCTTT. Protein product: CASSRLIYDAFF. The genes are TRBV6-1 and TRBJ1-1; D uncertain. The CDR3 is made up of 12 amino acids. Trimming pared 6 bases from V and 11 bases from J, leaving 16 bases between. The V gene's germline CDR1 is MNHNS and CDR2 SASEGT.

This clone was seen more than once but under ten times. In DNA form, the CDR3 reads TGTGCCAGCAGCCAAGTTGGAACTAGCGGGGTCGAGCAGTACTTC. This encodes CASSQVGTSGVEQYF. V is TRBV4-2 and J is TRBJ2-7, with 10 nucleotides matching TRBD2. V lost 1 base and J lost 6; bases outside the gene matches: 6. Germline CDR1 reads LGHNA; CDR2 reads YNFKEQ. The CDR3 length is 15 residues.

The V and J genes are TRBV19 and TRBJ2-1; 7 nucleotides line up with TRBD2. In germline, CDR1 is LNHDA, CDR2 SQIVND (reference sequence). Losses at the gene ends were 4 bases for V and 3 bases for J; bases not matched to a gene: 12. This CDR3 is 17 amino acids long. CDR3 residues: CASSTQYGLGNYNEQFF. The CDR3, as DNA: TGTGCCAGTAGTACCCAGTACGGACTAGGGAACTACAATGAGCAGTTCTTC.

This clone was picked up a small number of times. The chain is built from TRBV19 and TRBJ2-3; 15 bases match TRBD2. The junction had 12 bases not matched to a gene; V was cut back by 6 bases and J by 5 bases. Germline V CDR1 and CDR2: LNHDA, SQIVND (reference sequence). The CDR3 consists of 18 residues. CDR3 loop: CASSWTSGRASGRDTQYF. CDR3 nucleotide sequence: TGTGCCAGTAGCTGGACTAGCGGGAGGGCATCTGGCCGAGATACGCAGTATTTT.

The chain combines TRBV7-2 with TRBJ1-1; D ambiguous. The V end was cut by 5 bases, the J end by 10 bases, with 14 bases between. This CDR3 comprises 12 residues. From germline, CDR1 is SGHTA and CDR2 FQGNSA. Here the CDR3 reads CASSPNPGGAFF. In DNA, the CDR3 is TGTGCCAGCAGCCCGAACCCAGGAGGAGCTTTCTTT.

V usage is TRBV21-1 and J usage is TRBJ2-5; the table's D call, TRBD2, has no DNA check behind it. TRBV21-1 is flagged as a pseudogene. The CDR3 is 17 residues long. This CDR3 reads CASSKYLAWGGGETQYF. The CDR3 nucleotides read TGTGCCAGCAGCAAATATCTTGCCTGGGGGGGAGGGGAGACCCAGTACTTC.

The rearrangement links TRBV2 to TRBJ2-5, with 11 nucleotides matching TRBD2. V lost 2 bases, J lost 5 bases, and 16 bases stayed unmatched. The CDR3 loop spans 19 amino acids. Germline CDR1 SNHLY, CDR2 FYNNEI. CDR3 in DNA: TGTGCCAGCAGTGAATTGTTTAGCGGGAGGGAACTTACTCAGGAGACCCAGTACTTC. Its protein is CASSELFSGRELTQETQYF.

The chain uses TRBV27 and TRBJ2-5; 8 bases fit TRBD2. The CDR3 is 15 residues long. From germline, CDR1 is MNHEY and CDR2 SMNVEV (reference sequence). The J segment lost 5 bases and the V segment lost 6 bases, leaving 11 bases of the junction unmatched. CDR3 coding DNA: TGTGCCAGCAGAACTATTAGCGGGGTGTGGGAGACCCAGTACTTC. It specifies CASRTISGVWETQYF.